These 28 T cell receptor beta chains share one sample of origin, sequenced in a study of post-analysis software for immune sequencing data (dated by TCRdb to between 2014 and 2017). The library was built by means of PCR. The sample was run on an Illumina HiSeq 2500. To reduce PCR and sequencing biases, unique molecular identifiers were built into the TCR beta cDNA libraries. TCRdb trimmed public reads at Q25 via fastp, called clones via MiXCR and kept in-frame beta chains. Duplicate CDR3 protein sequences are folded into a single record with the most common DNA and genes. For this sample there are more than 500,000 distinct CDR3 sequences; around 36% appear just once. The ten most abundant clones make up approximately 6% of the sample. These receptors have no identified antigens. The investigation overall reported the following: Patients showed significantly higher frequencies than controls for a handful of TRBV segments, among them TRBV5-6, TRBV5-1 and TRBV20-1.

The sequenced sample consisted of blood. The receptor set was obtained from a girl aged 2-17 years with multiple sclerosis.

With regard to this clonotype: One end of the junction is discordant with germline, which a read error may explain. For the CDR3, the DNA is TGTGTCAGCAGTTGGGAAGAGACCCAGTACTTC. Protein: CVSSWEETQYF. This chain joins TRBV6-5 and TRBJ2-5; D gene ambiguous. CDR1 MNHEY and CDR2 SVGAGI come from the germline V gene. This CDR3 spans 11 amino acids.

The genes are TRBV20-1 and TRBJ2-3, with D uncertain. Germline CDR1 and CDR2: DFQATT and SNEGSKA (reference sequence). This CDR3 region has 11 residues. The CDR3 protein is CSSWVTDTQYF. CDR3 nucleotides: TGCAGCTCTTGGGTCACAGATACGCAGTATTTT.

The chain links TRBV20-1 to TRBJ1-5, with 11 bases that match TRBD1. J was trimmed by 6 bases and V by 3 bases; bases with no gene match: 7. Germline V gene lookup returns CDR1 DFQATT and CDR2 SNEGSKA (reference sequence). The CDR3 consists of 15 residues. CDR3 nucleotide sequence: TGCAGTGCTAGCAATCCGGGACAGGGGGGTCAGCCCCAGCATTTT. Translated, it gives CSASNPGQGGQPQHF.

Many counts were recorded for this clonotype. V is TRBV7-2 and J is TRBJ1-2; D unclear. Germline CDR1 reads SGHTA; CDR2 reads FQGNSA. This CDR3 has 14 amino acids. V lost 1 base and J 0 bases, leaving 6 bases between the germline ends. For the CDR3, the DNA is TGTGCCAGCAGCTTAGGAGATACTAACTATGGCTACACCTTC. As protein: CASSLGDTNYGYTF.

This clonotype was seen repeatedly, ten times or more. V gene TRBV12-3 or TRBV12-4 combines with J gene TRBJ2-5; the match to TRBD1 covers 9 bases. Unmatched junction bases numbered 6, after V lost 5 bases and J lost 2 bases. The CDR3 length is 15 residues. CDR3 amino acids: CASSPWTGAQETQYF. The DNA of the CDR3 is TGTGCCAGCAGTCCCTGGACAGGGGCACAAGAGACCCAGTACTTC.

This clonotype was counted only a few times. The V and J genes are TRBV12-3 or TRBV12-4 and TRBJ1-5; TRBD1 agrees at 7 bases. This CDR3 region has 15 residues. Unmatched junction bases numbered 11, after V lost 6 bases and J lost 6 bases. The CDR3 sequence is CASSQGRTGGQPQHF. The CDR3 nucleotides read TGTGCCAGCAGCCAGGGTCGGACAGGCGGTCAGCCCCAGCATTTT.

Only a few counts were recorded for this clonotype. V gene TRBV24-1 combines with J gene TRBJ2-1; 10 bases line up with TRBD1. J was trimmed by 7 bases and V by 1 base; bases with no gene match: 6. Germline V lookup: CDR1 KGHDR, CDR2 SFDVKD. The CDR3 is 16 residues long. The CDR3 bases are TGTGCCACCAGTGATTTAGGGACAGGGGCAAAGAATGAGCAGTTCTTC. Its translation is CATSDLGTGAKNEQFF.

This rearrangement joins TRBV3-1 to TRBJ2-3; D is possibly TRBD2 (6 bases). Trimming removed 0 bases from V and 4 bases from J, with 11 bases in between. This CDR3 has 15 residues. Germline V gives CDR1 LGHDT, CDR2 YNNKEL (reference sequence). Written as DNA, the CDR3 is TGTGCCAGCAGCCAAGATGGAGGGTTTTCAGATACGCAGTATTTT. It translates to CASSQDGGFSDTQYF.

A few counts support this clonotype. The J gene is TRBJ2-4, the V gene TRBV5-1, with TRBD2 matching over 9 bases. CDR3 length: 17 amino acids. Germline loops: CDR1 SGHRS, CDR2 YFSETQ. V was clipped by 4 bases and J by 1 base; unmatched bases: 9. The CDR3 is CASSERASGVAKNIQYF. CDR3 bases: TGCGCCAGCAGCGAGAGGGCTAGCGGGGTTGCCAAAAACATTCAGTACTTC.

This clonotype was detected only a few times. The chain couples TRBV29-1 to TRBJ2-3; D is uncertain. Deletions cut 6 bases from V and 2 bases from J, with 15 bases between. The germline V gene has CDR1 SQVTM and CDR2 ANQGSEA. The CDR3 contains 14 residues. DNA of the CDR3: TGCAGCGTGGACCCGAGAACCCCCACAGATACGCAGTATTTT. This encodes CSVDPRTPTDTQYF.

Details on this clonotype: The conserved phenylalanine or tryptophan normally closing the CDR3 is absent here, so this likely arose from a read error. The chain is built from TRBV5-1 and TRBJ1-2, with 7 positions matching TRBD1. The CDR3 contains 15 residues. V lost 1 base, J lost 8 bases, and 11 bases stayed unmatched. The V gene's germline CDR1 is SGHRS and CDR2 YFSETQ. CDR3 sequence reads: CASSLFTGAREGYTC. CDR3 sequence (DNA): TGCGCCAGCAGCTTGTTCACAGGGGCCAGGGAGGGCTACACCTGC.

This clonotype was picked up a small number of times. J is TRBJ1-5 and V is TRBV7-8, with 7 nucleotides matching TRBD1. In germline, CDR1 is SGHVS, CDR2 FQNEAQ. The junction had 10 bases not matched to a gene; V was cut back by 5 bases and J by 0 bases. CDR3 size: 17 residues. Here the CDR3 DNA reads TGTGCCAGCAGCCCCAGGGGGGTTCCCCATAGCAATCAGCCCCAGCATTTT. Translating gives CASSPRGVPHSNQPQHF.

This clonotype was detected a few times. The rearrangement links TRBV10-3 to TRBJ2-5; D might be TRBD2 (6 bases). This CDR3 has 15 residues. The germline V gene encodes CDR1 ENHRY and CDR2 SYGVKD. Trimming removed 4 bases from V and 2 bases from J, with 14 bases in between. The DNA for the CDR3 is TGTGCCATCAGTGCGGGGGTCTCGGGTCAAGAGACCCAGTACTTC. Its protein product is CAISAGVSGQETQYF.

Turning to this clonotype: Its ends do not fully match the called genes, so a read error is possible. This sequence joins TRBV5-1 and TRBJ1-2, with 10 positions matching TRBD1. The CDR3 has 16 amino acids. Germline CDR1 SGHRS, CDR2 YFSETQ. CDR3 nucleotide sequence: TGCACCAGCAGCCCCGGGACAGGGGAAGCTAACTATGGCTACACCTTC. Translating it yields CTSSPGTGEANYGYTF. The variable domain in full, with the rest retrieved from reference TRBV5-1 and TRBJ1-2, is KAGVTQTPRYLIKTRGQQVTLSCSPISGHRSVSWYQQTPGQGLQFLFEYFSETQRNKGNFPGRFSGRQFSNSRSEMNVSTLELGDSALYLCTSSPGTGEANYGYTFGSGTRLTVV.

This chain connects TRBV2 to TRBJ1-1, with a possible D match to TRBD1 (5 bases). V dropped 10 bases and J dropped 3 bases, with 12 bases sitting between them. The CDR3 has 12 residues. Germline-derived CDR1 and CDR2 are SNHLY and FYNNEI. CDR3 nucleotides: TGTGCCAACAGGCTATGGGACACTGAAGCTTTCTTT. Its protein is CANRLWDTEAFF.

The chain employs TRBV14 and TRBJ1-1; D gene unclear. V lost 6 bases to trimming and J lost 0 bases, with 8 bases between them. The CDR3 contains 13 residues. Germline loops: CDR1 SGHDN, CDR2 FVKESK. The CDR3 region has the DNA TGTGCCAGCAGAATCGGGGTGAACACTGAAGCTTTCTTT. Its protein product is CASRIGVNTEAFF.

The chain recombines TRBV2 with TRBJ2-1, with 9 bases fitting TRBD2. V shed 6 bases and J 7 bases; nucleotides not matched to a gene: 4. Germline V gives CDR1 SNHLY, CDR2 FYNNEI. The CDR3 spans 13 residues. CDR3 protein: CASRAGGRNEQFF. The CDR3 DNA is TGTGCCAGCAGGGCGGGGGGGCGGAATGAGCAGTTCTTC.

The chain couples TRBV7-9 to TRBJ1-6; 7 bases are shared with TRBD1. CDR3 length equals 13 residues. Unmatched junction bases numbered 4, after V lost 0 bases and J lost 14 bases. From germline, CDR1 is SEHNR and CDR2 FQNEAQ (reference sequence). CDR3 sequence reads: CASSLAGDRALHF. For the CDR3, the DNA is TGTGCCAGCAGCTTAGCGGGGGACAGAGCCCTCCACTTT.

V gene TRBV5-1 combines with J gene TRBJ1-2; the match to TRBD1 covers 7 bases. Unmatched junction bases numbered 1, after V lost 3 bases and J lost 5 bases. The CDR3 runs 12 residues. Germline assignment: CDR1 SGHRS and CDR2 YFSETQ. The CDR3 DNA is TGCGCCAGCAGCTGGGGACAGTATGGCTACACCTTC. Translated: CASSWGQYGYTF.

This clonotype was detected many times. The gene calls are TRBV4-1 and TRBJ1-2; the D gene is possibly TRBD1 (5 bases). The CDR3 has 14 amino acids. V lost 3 bases and J lost 4, with 12 bases in between. Germline CDR1 is MGHRA and CDR2 is YSYEKL. This chain's CDR3 is CASSQADRGYGYTF. CDR3 nucleotides: TGCGCCAGCAGCCAGGCCGACAGAGGCTATGGCTACACCTTC.

This sequence joins TRBV6-2 or TRBV6-3 and TRBJ2-1, with 7 positions matching TRBD1. In germline, CDR1 is MNHEY, CDR2 SVGEGT. Trimming cost V 4 bases and J 7 bases; bases outside gene matches: 13. The CDR3 has 16 amino acids. The CDR3 DNA reads as TGTGCCAGCAGTTCTAGTACTCTAGACAGGGCAAATGAGCAGTTCTTC. Protein product: CASSSSTLDRANEQFF.

This clonotype was observed once. One end of the junction does not line up with germline, which may come from a read error. The chain is built from TRBV15 and TRBJ1-4; TRBD1 matches at 7 bases. CDR3 length: 13 amino acids. The germline V gene has CDR1 LNHNV and CDR2 YYDKDF (reference sequence). This CDR3 reads CATTGQSNEKRFF. CDR3 coding DNA: TGTGCCACTACGGGACAGAGTAATGAAAAACGGTTTTTT.

This clonotype was counted a few times. The rearrangement links TRBV29-1 to TRBJ1-2; D remains ambiguous. The germline gives CDR1 SQVTM, CDR2 ANQGSEA. The V gene lost 0 bases and the J gene lost 1 base, with 9 bases spanning the gap. CDR3 length: 14 residues. The CDR3 region is CSVEESEINYGYTF. CDR3 bases: TGCAGCGTTGAAGAATCAGAGATTAACTATGGCTACACCTTC.

This clonotype was picked up a small number of times. The rearrangement links TRBV2 to TRBJ2-1, with D maybe TRBD1 (6 bases). Germline values: CDR1 SNHLY, CDR2 FYNNEI. This CDR3 contains 14 residues. V lost 6 bases and J lost 15, with 24 bases in between. The CDR3 sequence: CASRRPQQGLRWFF. CDR3 nucleotides: TGTGCCAGCAGACGCCCTCAACAGGGCCTACGGTGGTTCTTC.

The rearrangement links TRBV18 to TRBJ2-1; a possible D gene is TRBD1 (5 bases). Per the germline V gene, CDR1 is KGHSH and CDR2 is LQKENI. Between the trimmed V and J ends, which lost 0 bases and 6 bases, there was a span of 12 bases. This CDR3 region has 15 residues. The CDR3 region is CASSPPTVAANEQFF. CDR3 DNA: TGTGCCAGCTCACCACCGACAGTTGCGGCCAATGAGCAGTTCTTC.

This clonotype was seen more than once but under ten times. The chain has TRBV20-1 and TRBJ1-5; D ambiguous. Deletions cut 6 bases from V and 2 bases from J, with 8 bases between. There are 12 residues in the CDR3. Germline assignment: CDR1 DFQATT and CDR2 SNEGSKA (reference sequence). The CDR3 nucleotides read TGCAGTGCAATCCTTGGCAATCAGCCCCAGCATTTT. It codes for CSAILGNQPQHF.

This clonotype came up a few times. V gene TRBV7-3 combines with J gene TRBJ2-5, with 7 bases that match TRBD2. The DNA end is more similar to TRBJ2-7, so the J call may be wrong. This CDR3 has 13 residues. Germline values: CDR1 SGHTA, CDR2 FQGTGA. CDR3: CASSLRGGGEQYF. The CDR3 DNA is TGTGCCAGCAGCTTAAGGGGGGGGGGCGAGCAGTACTTC.

This chain links TRBV5-6 with TRBJ1-1; 9 bases agree with TRBD1. The CDR3 has 14 residues. Looked up from germline, CDR1 is SGHDT and CDR2 is YYEEEE. Germline trimming cut 6 bases from V and 5 bases from J; bases unmatched to any gene: 8. The CDR3 DNA follows: TGTGCCAGCATCTACAGGGGGCCGGGGACTGAAGCTTTCTTT. It yields the protein CASIYRGPGTEAFF.